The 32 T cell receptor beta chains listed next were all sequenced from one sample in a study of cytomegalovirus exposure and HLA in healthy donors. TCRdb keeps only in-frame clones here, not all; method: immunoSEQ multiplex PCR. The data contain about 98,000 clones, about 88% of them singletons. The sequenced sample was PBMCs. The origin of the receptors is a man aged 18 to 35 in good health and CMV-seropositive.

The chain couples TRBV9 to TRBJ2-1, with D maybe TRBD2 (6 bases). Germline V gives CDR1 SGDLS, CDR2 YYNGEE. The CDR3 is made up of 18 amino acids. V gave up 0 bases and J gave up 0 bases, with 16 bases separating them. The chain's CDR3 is CASSVEASASSSYNEQFF. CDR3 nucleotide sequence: TGTGCCAGCAGCGTAGAGGCTAGCGCCTCAAGCTCCTACAATGAGCAGTTCTTC.

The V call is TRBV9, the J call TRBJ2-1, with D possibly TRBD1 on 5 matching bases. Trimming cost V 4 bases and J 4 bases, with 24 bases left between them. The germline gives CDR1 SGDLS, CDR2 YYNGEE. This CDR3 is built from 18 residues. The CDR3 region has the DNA TGTGCCAGCAGCTCGAAGGTGACAGATCCCAAGACATACAATGAGCAGTTCTTC. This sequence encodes CASSSKVTDPKTYNEQFF.

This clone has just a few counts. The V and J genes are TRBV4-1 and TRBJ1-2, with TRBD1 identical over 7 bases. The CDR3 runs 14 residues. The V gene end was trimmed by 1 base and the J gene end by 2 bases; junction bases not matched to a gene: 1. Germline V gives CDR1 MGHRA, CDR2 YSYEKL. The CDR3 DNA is TGCGCCAGCAGCCAAGCGACAGGGAACTATGGCTACACCTTC. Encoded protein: CASSQATGNYGYTF.

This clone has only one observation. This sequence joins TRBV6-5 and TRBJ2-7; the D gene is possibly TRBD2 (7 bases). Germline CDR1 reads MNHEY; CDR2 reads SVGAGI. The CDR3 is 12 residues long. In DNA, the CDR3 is TGTGCAACCGCGGGGGCCGGCTACGAGCAGTACTTC. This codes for CATAGAGYEQYF.

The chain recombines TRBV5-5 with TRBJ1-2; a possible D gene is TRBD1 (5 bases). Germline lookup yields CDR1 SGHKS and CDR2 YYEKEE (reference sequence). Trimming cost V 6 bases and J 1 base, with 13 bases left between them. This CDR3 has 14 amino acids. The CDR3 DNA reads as TGTGCCAGCACCCCGGACACCCATAACTATGGCTACACCTTC. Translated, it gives CASTPDTHNYGYTF.

Here the CDR3 DNA reads TGTGCCAGCAGCGTAGTCCTAGCGGGAGGTCTGGACGAGCAGTACTTC. Amino acid sequence: CASSVVLAGGLDEQYF. The chain carries TRBV9 and TRBJ2-7; 11 bases align to TRBD2. This CDR3 contains 16 residues. After removal of 0 bases from V and 5 bases from J, the junction contained 7 bases not matched to a gene. The germline gives CDR1 SGDLS, CDR2 YYNGEE.

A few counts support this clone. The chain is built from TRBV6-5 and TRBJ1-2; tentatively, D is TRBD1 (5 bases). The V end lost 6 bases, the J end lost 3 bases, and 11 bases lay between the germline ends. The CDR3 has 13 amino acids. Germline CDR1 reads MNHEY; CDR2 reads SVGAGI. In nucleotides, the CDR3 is TGTGCCAGCAGCCGACAGTCCCACTATGGCTACACCTTC. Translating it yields CASSRQSHYGYTF.

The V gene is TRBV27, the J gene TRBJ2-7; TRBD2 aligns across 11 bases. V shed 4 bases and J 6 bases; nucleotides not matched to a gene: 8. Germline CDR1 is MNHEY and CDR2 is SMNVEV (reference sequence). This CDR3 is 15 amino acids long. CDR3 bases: TGTGCCAGCAGTTCTAGCGGGAGGTTTTTTCGCGAGCAGTACTTC. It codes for CASSSSGRFFREQYF.

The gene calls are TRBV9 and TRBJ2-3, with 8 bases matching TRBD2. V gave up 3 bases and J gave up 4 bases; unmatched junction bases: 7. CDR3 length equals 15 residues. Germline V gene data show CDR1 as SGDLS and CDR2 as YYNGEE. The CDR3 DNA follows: TGTGCCAGCAGCGCGGGGGGGTCTTCGTCAGATACGCAGTATTTT. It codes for CASSAGGSSSDTQYF.

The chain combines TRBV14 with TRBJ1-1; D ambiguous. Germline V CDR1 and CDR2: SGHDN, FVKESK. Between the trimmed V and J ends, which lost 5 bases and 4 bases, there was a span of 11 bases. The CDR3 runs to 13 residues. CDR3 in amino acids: CASSVLVSTEAFF. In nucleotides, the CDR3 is TGTGCCAGCAGCGTTCTAGTGAGCACTGAAGCTTTCTTT.

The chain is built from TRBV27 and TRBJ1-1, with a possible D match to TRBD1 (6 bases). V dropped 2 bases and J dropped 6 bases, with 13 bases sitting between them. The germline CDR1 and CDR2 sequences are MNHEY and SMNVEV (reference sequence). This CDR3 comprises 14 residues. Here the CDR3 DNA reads TGTGCCAGCAGTTTAAACAGGGTCGGGCCTGAAGCTTTCTTT. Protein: CASSLNRVGPEAFF.

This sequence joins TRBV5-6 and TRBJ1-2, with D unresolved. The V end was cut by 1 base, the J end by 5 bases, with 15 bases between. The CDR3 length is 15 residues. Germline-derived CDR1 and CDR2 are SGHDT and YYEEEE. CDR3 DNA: TGTGCCAGCAGCTTGTTCCGGGGATGGATTTATGGCTACACCTTC. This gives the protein CASSLFRGWIYGYTF.

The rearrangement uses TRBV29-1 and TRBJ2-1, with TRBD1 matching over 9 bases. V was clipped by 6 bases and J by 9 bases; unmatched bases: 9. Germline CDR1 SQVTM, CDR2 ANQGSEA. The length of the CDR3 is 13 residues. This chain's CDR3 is CSVRTGAGSEQFF. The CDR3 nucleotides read TGCAGCGTCCGGACAGGGGCAGGGAGTGAGCAGTTCTTC.

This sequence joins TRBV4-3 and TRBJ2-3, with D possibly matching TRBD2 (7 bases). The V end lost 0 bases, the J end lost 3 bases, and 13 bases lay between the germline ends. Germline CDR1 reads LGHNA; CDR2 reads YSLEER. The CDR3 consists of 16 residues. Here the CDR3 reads CASSQEGGGWTDTQYF. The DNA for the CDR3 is TGCGCCAGCAGCCAAGAGGGAGGGGGTTGGACAGATACGCAGTATTTT.

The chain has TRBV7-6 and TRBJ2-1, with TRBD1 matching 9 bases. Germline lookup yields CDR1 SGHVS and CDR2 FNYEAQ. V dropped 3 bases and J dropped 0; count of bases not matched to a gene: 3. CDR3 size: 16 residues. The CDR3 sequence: CASSFKTGGSYNEQFF. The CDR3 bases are TGTGCCAGCAGCTTTAAGACAGGGGGCTCCTACAATGAGCAGTTCTTC.

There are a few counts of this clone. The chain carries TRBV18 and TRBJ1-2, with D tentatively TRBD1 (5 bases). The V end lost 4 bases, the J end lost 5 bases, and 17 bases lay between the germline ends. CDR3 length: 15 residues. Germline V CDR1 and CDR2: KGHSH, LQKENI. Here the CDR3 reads CASSQGDRVTYGYTF. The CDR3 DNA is TGTGCCAGCTCACAAGGAGACAGAGTGACTTATGGCTACACCTTC. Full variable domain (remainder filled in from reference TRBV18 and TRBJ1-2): NAGVMQNPRHLVRRRGQEARLRCSPMKGHSHVYWYRQLPEEGLKFMVYLQKENIIDESGMPKERFSAEFPKEGPSILRIQQVVRGDSAAYFCASSQGDRVTYGYTFGSGTRLTVV.

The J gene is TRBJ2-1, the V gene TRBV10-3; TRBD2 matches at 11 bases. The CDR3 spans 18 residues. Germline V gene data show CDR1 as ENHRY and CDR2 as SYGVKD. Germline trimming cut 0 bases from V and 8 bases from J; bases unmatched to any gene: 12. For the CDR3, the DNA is TGTGCCATCAGTGAGTCCGCTAGCGGGAGGCTCGGTTTACATGAGCAGTTCTTC. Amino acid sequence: CAISESASGRLGLHEQFF.

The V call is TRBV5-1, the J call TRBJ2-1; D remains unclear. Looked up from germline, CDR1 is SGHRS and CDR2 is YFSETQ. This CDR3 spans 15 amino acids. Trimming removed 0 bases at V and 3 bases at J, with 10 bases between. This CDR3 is CASSLVAEYYNEQFF. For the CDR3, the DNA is TGCGCCAGCAGCTTGGTTGCAGAATACTACAATGAGCAGTTCTTC.

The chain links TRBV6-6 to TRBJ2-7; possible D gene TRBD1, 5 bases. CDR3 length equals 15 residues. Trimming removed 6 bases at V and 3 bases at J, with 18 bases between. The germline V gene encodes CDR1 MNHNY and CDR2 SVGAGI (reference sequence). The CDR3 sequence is CASSPHSRQYYEQYF. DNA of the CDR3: TGTGCCAGCAGCCCCCACAGTAGACAGTACTACGAGCAGTACTTC.

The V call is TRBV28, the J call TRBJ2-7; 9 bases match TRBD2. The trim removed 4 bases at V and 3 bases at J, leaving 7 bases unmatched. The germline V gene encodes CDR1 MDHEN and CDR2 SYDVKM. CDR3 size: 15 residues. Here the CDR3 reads CASSSGAGGDYEQYF. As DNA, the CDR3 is TGTGCCAGCAGTTCGGGGGCGGGAGGGGACTACGAGCAGTACTTC. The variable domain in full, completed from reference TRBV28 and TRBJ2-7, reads DVKVTQSSRYLVKRTGEKVFLECVQDMDHENMFWYRQDPGLGLRLIYFSYDVKMKEKGDIPEGYSVSREKKERFSLILESASTNQTSMYLCASSSGAGGDYEQYFGPGTRLTVT.

The CDR3 loop reads CASSSASGSPYEQYF. CDR3 DNA sequence: TGTGCCAGCAGCTCGGCAAGCGGGAGTCCTTACGAGCAGTACTTC. V usage is TRBV7-2 and J usage is TRBJ2-7, with 8 bases identical to TRBD2. The V and J ends lost 4 bases and 4 bases, in that order; junction bases with no gene match: 9. The CDR3 loop spans 15 amino acids. The germline gives CDR1 SGHTA, CDR2 FQGNSA. The whole variable domain, remainder taken from reference TRBV7-2 and TRBJ2-7, is GAGVSQSPSNKVTEKGKDVELRCDPISGHTALYWYRQSLGQGLEFLIYFQGNSAPDKSGLPSDRFSAERTGGSVSTLTIQRTQQEDSAVYLCASSSASGSPYEQYFGPGTRLTVT.

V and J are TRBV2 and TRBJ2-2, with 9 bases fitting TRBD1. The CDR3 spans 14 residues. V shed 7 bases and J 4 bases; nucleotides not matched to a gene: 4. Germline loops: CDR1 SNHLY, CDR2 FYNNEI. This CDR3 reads CASMWDRATGELFF. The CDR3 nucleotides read TGTGCCAGCATGTGGGACAGGGCCACCGGGGAGCTGTTTTTT.

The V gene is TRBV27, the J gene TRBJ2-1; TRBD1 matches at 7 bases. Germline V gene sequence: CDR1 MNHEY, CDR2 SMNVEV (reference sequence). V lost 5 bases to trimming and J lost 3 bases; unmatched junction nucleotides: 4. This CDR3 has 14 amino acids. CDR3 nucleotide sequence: TGTGCCAGCAGTGTGACAGGGCTCTACAATGAGCAGTTCTTC. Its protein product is CASSVTGLYNEQFF.

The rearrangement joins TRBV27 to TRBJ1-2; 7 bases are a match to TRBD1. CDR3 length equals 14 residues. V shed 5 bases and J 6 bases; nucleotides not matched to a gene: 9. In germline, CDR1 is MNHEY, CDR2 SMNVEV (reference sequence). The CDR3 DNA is TGTGCCAGCAGTCGACAGGGAGTACATAATGGCTACACCTTC. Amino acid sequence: CASSRQGVHNGYTF.

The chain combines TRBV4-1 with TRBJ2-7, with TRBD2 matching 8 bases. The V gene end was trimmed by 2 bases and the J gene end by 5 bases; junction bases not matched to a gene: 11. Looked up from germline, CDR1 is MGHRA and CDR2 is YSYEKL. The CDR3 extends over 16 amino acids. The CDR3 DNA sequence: TGCGCCAGCAGCCAATCGGGAGGGGCCAACCGGGACGAGCAGTACTTC. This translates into CASSQSGGANRDEQYF.

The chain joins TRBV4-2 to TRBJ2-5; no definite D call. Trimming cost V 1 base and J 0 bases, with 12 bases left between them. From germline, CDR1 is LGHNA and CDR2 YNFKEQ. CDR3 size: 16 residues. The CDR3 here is CASSQGRTTNQETQYF. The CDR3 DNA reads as TGTGCCAGCAGCCAAGGACGAACTACGAACCAAGAGACCCAGTACTTC.

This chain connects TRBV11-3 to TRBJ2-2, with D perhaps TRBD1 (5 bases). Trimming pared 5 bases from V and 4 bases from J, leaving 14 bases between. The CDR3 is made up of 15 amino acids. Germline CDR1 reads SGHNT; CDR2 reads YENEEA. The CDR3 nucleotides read TGTGCCAGCAGCCCCCTGCAGGGTGGCACCGGGGAGCTGTTTTTT. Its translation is CASSPLQGGTGELFF. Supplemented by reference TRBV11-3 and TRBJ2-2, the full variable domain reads EAGVVQSPRYKIIEKKQPVAFWCNPISGHNTLYWYLQNLGQGPELLIRYENEEAVDDSQLPKDRFSAERLKGVDSTLKIQPAELGDSAVYLCASSPLQGGTGELFFGEGSRLTVL.

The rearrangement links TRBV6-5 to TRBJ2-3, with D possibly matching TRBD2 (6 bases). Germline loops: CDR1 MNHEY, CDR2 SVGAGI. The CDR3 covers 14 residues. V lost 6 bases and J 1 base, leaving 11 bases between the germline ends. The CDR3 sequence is CASRPGTGTDTQYF. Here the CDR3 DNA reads TGTGCCAGCAGGCCCGGGACTGGCACAGATACGCAGTATTTT.

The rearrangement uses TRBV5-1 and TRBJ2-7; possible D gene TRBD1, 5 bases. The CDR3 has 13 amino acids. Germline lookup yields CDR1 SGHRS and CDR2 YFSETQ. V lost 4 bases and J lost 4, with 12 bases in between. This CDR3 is CASSVLQGYEQYF. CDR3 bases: TGCGCCAGCAGCGTGCTCCAGGGATACGAGCAGTACTTC.

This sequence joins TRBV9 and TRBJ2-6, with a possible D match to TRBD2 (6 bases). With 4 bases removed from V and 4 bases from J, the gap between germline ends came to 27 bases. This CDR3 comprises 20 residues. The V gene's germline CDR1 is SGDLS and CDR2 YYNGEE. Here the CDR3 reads CASSPFEVGMGGSGANVLTF. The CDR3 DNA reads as TGTGCCAGCAGCCCATTTGAAGTAGGGATGGGGGGTTCAGGGGCCAACGTCCTGACTTTC.

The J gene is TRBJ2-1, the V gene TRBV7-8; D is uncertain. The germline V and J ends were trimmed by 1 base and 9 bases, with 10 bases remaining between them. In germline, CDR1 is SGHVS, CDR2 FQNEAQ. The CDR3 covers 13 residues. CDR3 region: CASSLVGIGEQFF. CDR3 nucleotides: TGTGCCAGCAGCTTAGTTGGTATCGGTGAGCAGTTCTTC. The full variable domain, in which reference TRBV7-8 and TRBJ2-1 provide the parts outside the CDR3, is GAGVSQSPRYKVAKRGQDVALRCDPISGHVSLFWYQQALGQGPEFLTYFQNEAQLDKSGLPSDRFFAERPEGSVSTLKIQRTQQEDSAVYLCASSLVGIGEQFFGPGTRLTVL.

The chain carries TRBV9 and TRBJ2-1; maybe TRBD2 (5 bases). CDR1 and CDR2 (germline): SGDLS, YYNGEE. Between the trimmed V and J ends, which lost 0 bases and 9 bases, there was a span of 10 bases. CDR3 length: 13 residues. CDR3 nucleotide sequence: TGTGCCAGCAGCGTAGTACCGGGGAGTGAGCAGTTCTTC. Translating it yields CASSVVPGSEQFF.